Given below is one TCR beta chain in context. Its specificity is not known. The CDR3 runs to 15 residues. V lost 0 bases, J lost 6 bases, and 11 bases lay in between. CDR1 and CDR2 from the germline V gene are LGHNA and YNFKEQ. These data are taken from a study of CD8 T cells in ankylosing spondylitis. Researchers built TCR beta libraries using quantitative 5'-RACE with molecular barcodes. TCRdb fed the 5' RACE reads into MiXCR, producing one record per CDR3 protein. This table holds some 330,000 distinct CDR3 sequences, 8% found once. Findings and caveats of the study: Reportedly, disease-linked clones are significantly enriched in ankylosing spondylitis patients' matched synovial fluid. Disease-associated clones were CD8+ and fairly uncommon in peripheral blood. There was a TCR beta motif, made of fewer than 10 highly homologous variants, that appeared characteristic of ankylosing spondylitis blood. Certain motif variants had earlier been reported in reactive arthritis synovial fluid and blood.

Sequenced: blood, either unsorted or a sorted T cell fraction (not recorded which). The origin of this receptor is a male donor with ankylosing spondylitis. The V and J genes are TRBV4-2 and TRBJ2-2; D not certain. The CDR3 region is CASSQDGRRSGELFF. DNA for the CDR3: TGTGCCAGCAGCCAAGACGGACGCAGGTCCGGGGAGCTGTTTTTT.